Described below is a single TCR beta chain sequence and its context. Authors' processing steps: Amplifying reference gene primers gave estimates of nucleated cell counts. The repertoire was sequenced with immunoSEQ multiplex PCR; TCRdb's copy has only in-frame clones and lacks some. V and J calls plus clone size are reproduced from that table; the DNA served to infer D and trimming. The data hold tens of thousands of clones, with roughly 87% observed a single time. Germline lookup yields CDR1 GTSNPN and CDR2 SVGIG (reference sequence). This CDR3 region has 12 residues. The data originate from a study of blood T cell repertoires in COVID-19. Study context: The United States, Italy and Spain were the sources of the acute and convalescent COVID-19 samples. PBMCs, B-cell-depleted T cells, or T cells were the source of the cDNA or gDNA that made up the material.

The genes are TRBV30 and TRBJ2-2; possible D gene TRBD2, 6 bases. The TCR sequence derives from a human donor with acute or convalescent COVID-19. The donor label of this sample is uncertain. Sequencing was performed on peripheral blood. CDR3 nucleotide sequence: TGTGCTAGGCGGGGGAACACCGGGGAGCTGTTTTTT. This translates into CARRGNTGELFF.